This T cell receptor beta chain was recovered during a study of shared clonotypes between healthy human individuals. CDR3 size: 15 residues. Trimming took 4 bases from V and 1 from J, leaving 13 bases between them. Germline CDR1 SGDLS, CDR2 YYNGEE. On this clone: The target antigen is unknown.

Terminally differentiated effector memory CD45RA+ cells were excluded from the naive CD8 cells, which were CD45RO-negative and positively selected for CCR7. Study outcomes and limitations: The four-donor shared clonotypes exceeded non-shared clonotypes in generation probability, with non-shared ones scoring lower.

This was a deep-level run. Several immunoSEQ plates held equal portions of the genomic DNA taken from each subset. Sorted-subset replicate PCR reactions contained approximately 190 ng DNA, corresponding to tens of thousands of T cell genomes. Some clones are missing from TCRdb's copy, which holds only in-frame ones; the method was immunoSEQ multiplex PCR. Among some 2,000,000 clones listed, 85% to 95% were seen once. This sequence joins TRBV9 and TRBJ2-3; D gene unclear. The sample comprised naive CD8+ T cells sorted from blood. This clonotype was obtained from a man between 18 and 29 years old in good health. CDR3 region: CASSKTPARTDTQYF. CDR3 in DNA: TGTGCCAGCAGCAAAACCCCAGCTCGCACAGATACGCAGTATTTT.